This T cell receptor beta chain originates from a study of low-dose radiotherapy and immunotherapy resistance in tumors (dated by TCRdb to between 2021 and 2024). Notes on the research overall: Cohort 1 received 0.5 Gy per fraction every 2 weeks, with a prescribed total PTV dose of 6.5 Gy. Starting on cycle 1 day 1, patients took 300 mg of aspirin by mouth once a day for four cycles. Patients were given nivolumab as a 240 mg flat dose every two weeks and ipilimumab at 1 mg/kg every six weeks, with both drugs delivered intravenously. The translational analysis covered eight patients: three from the first dose cohort and the first five from the second dose cohort. Cyclophosphamide 200 mg/m2 was given intravenously every two weeks, one day before each radiation and immunotherapy administration. The trial did not randomize participants into treatment groups. For Cohort 2, the dose was 1 Gy per fraction given every two weeks, adding up to 13 Gy in total across 26 weeks.

Donors were enrolled in RACIN, a single-arm phase I dose-escalation trial combining nivolumab, ipilimumab, aspirin, low-dose cyclophosphamide and low-dose radiotherapy. Patients were eligible if they had advanced solid tumors that were TIL-negative. Concerning this clonotype itself: It lacks a known antigen. No per-base quality is available; no much larger clone lies one base away.

First-strand cDNA was synthesized using Superscript III and a set of TRAV- and TRBV-specific primers, so that both TCRalpha and TCRbeta chains were covered. TCRs were amplified with Phusion for 20 PCR cycles, with a constant-region primer paired with the adapter attached to the V primers. Isolated mRNA was amplified with the MessageAmp II aRNA Amplification Kit, using a 16-hour in vitro transcription at 37°C. The Dynabeads mRNA DIRECT Purification Kit was used to isolate mRNA for TCR sequencing. Indexed Illumina adapters were added in a second approximately 25-cycle Phusion PCR, and the resulting products were purified with AMPure XP beads. The original methods were these. Using custom Perl scripts, TCR sequences that encoded the same protein were pooled, out-of-frame sequences were dropped, and the abundance of each clonotype was calculated. Any TCR sequence supported by only a single read was excluded from analysis. Among the metrics used to describe the repertoires were Shannon entropy, Gini index, clonality, richness, and the frequency of TCRs shared between repertoires. TCRdb handled the public reads itself, with Q25 trimming in fastp and clone calling in MiXCR, and kept productive beta chains. Each CDR3 protein gets just one entry, which takes the most common genes and DNA from the rows behind it. TCRdb, not the authors, supplied the V and J calls. A total of 9,700 or so distinct CDR3 sequences appear in this sample, about 75% of them only once. The leading ten clones occupy roughly 1.4% of the sample.

The source is a human donor with advanced metastatic prostate, ovarian, gallbladder or colorectal cancer (not recorded which). This table probably holds off-target reads from a library built for another chain.

The CDR3 here reads CASSVATGVGYEQYF. The sequence in DNA is TGTGCCAGCAGCGTAGCTACAGGGGTGGGCTACGAGCAGTACTTC. The chain was built from TRBV9 and TRBJ2-7; 7 bases in between match TRBD1. The junction shows trimming of 0 bases on V and 3 bases on J, and the gene matches do not reach 6 bases of it. CDR1 and CDR2 are drawn from the germline V gene: SGDLS, YYNGEE. Counted from cysteine to phenylalanine, this CDR3 has 15 amino acids. The only DNA kept is the CDR3, 45 bases in frame from the first base.